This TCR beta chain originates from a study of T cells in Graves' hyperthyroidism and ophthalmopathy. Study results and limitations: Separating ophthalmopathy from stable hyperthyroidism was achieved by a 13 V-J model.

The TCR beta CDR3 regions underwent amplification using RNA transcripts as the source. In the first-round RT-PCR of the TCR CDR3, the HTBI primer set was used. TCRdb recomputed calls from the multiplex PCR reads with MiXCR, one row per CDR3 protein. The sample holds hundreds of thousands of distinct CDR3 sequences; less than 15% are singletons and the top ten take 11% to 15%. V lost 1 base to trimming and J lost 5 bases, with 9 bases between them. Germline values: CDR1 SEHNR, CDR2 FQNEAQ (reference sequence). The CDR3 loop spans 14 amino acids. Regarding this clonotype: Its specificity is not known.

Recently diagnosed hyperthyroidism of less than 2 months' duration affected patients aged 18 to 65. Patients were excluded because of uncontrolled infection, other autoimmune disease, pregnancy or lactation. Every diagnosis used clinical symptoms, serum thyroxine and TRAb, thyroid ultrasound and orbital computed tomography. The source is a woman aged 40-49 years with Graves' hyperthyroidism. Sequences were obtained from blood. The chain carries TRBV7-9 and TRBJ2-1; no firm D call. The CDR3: CASSLVSPHNEQFF. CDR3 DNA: TGTGCCAGCAGCTTAGTGTCGCCCCACAATGAGCAGTTCTTC.